This passage covers 5 T cell receptor beta chains from one sample sequenced in a study of blood T cell repertoires in COVID-19. Using immunoSEQ multiplex PCR, the repertoire was profiled, and TCRdb retains in-frame clones only, with some absent. Here the sample spans about 310,000 clones, about nine tenths being singletons. The sample taken for sequencing was PBMCs or T cells enriched from blood (not recorded which). These receptors were collected from a woman aged 40-49 years who had recovered from COVID-19.

This chain links TRBV29-1 with TRBJ2-3; 9 positions match TRBD2. J gave up 4 bases and V 3 bases, and 5 bases lay outside the gene matches. CDR3 size: 14 residues. Germline V gene data show CDR1 as SQVTM and CDR2 as ANQGSEA. The CDR3 protein is CSVDLAGNADTQYF. Written as DNA, the CDR3 is TGCAGCGTTGATCTAGCGGGGAACGCAGATACGCAGTATTTT.

This clone was recorded once. V and J are TRBV6-2 or TRBV6-3 and TRBJ1-1, with TRBD1 as a possible D gene (6 bases). Trimming cost V 2 bases and J 1 base, with 11 bases left between them. The germline CDR1 and CDR2 sequences are MNHEY and SVGEGT. This CDR3 region has 15 residues. The CDR3 sequence: CASSYVGQRNTEAFF. DNA of the CDR3: TGTGCCAGCAGTTACGTTGGACAGCGGAACACTGAAGCTTTCTTT.

The genes are TRBV6-5 and TRBJ2-1, with TRBD2 matching over 13 bases. Germline V gives CDR1 MNHEY, CDR2 SVGAGI. The CDR3 spans 15 residues. V dropped 6 bases and J dropped 10; count of bases not matched to a gene: 9. The CDR3 loop reads CASRSGLAGVREQFF. The CDR3 DNA reads as TGTGCCAGCAGATCTGGACTAGCGGGAGTAAGAGAGCAGTTCTTC.

This rearrangement joins TRBV11-3 to TRBJ2-5; 12 positions match TRBD2. The length of the CDR3 is 15 residues. Trimming at V came to 4 bases and at J to 5 bases, leaving 5 bases not matched to a gene. CDR1 is SGHNT and CDR2 is YENEEA in the germline V gene. The CDR3 bases are TGTGCCAGCAGCTCACGACTAGCGGGGGAGGAGACCCAGTACTTC. Amino acids: CASSSRLAGEETQYF.

This rearrangement joins TRBV7-2 to TRBJ2-7, with 8 bases matching TRBD2. V trimming: 4 bases; J trimming: 2 bases; junction bases outside the gene matches: 10. There are 16 residues in the CDR3. The germline V gene has CDR1 SGHTA and CDR2 FQGNSA. The CDR3 coding sequence is TGTGCCAGCAGCTACGTAGTAGCGGGGAGACCCTACGAGCAGTACTTC. Its translation is CASSYVVAGRPYEQYF.